These 19 T cell receptor beta chains share one sample of origin, sequenced in a study of CD8+ T cells in alopecia areata. After isolation, RNA underwent reverse transcription to generate cDNA as the sequencing template. This table comes from immunoSEQ multiplex PCR, and its TCRdb copy is limited to in-frame clones, with some not included. The repertoire holds over 120,000 clones, with approximately 50% as singletons. The specimen comprised CD4+ T cells sorted from blood, sampled at week 0. The receptors were sampled from a human donor with alopecia areata.

The CDR3 sequence: CAWIPDSNQPQHF. CDR3 nucleotide sequence: TGTGCCTGGATCCCCGATAGCAATCAGCCCCAGCATTTT. The chain links TRBV30 to TRBJ1-5; D is ambiguous. This CDR3 is 13 amino acids long. Trimming shortened V by 4 bases and J by 0 bases, and 7 bases separated the two germline ends. Germline V gives CDR1 GTSNPN, CDR2 SVGIG (reference sequence).

To note about this clone: This same CDR3 is encoded by further DNA sequences in the sample. The gene calls are TRBV30 and TRBJ2-7, with unresolved D. This CDR3 is 12 amino acids long. The germline CDR1 and CDR2 sequences are GTSNPN and SVGIG (reference sequence). Trimming stripped 2 bases from V and 2 bases from J, with 7 bases between. CDR3 protein: CAWSKGPYEQYF. In DNA form, the CDR3 reads TGTGCCTGGAGTAAGGGTCCCTACGAGCAGTACTTC.

There are a few counts of this clone. The V gene is TRBV7-8, the J gene TRBJ1-2, with D possibly matching TRBD1 (6 bases). The CDR3 is 13 residues long. V was clipped by 1 base and J by 7 bases, with 10 bases between them. CDR1 and CDR2 (germline): SGHVS, FQNEAQ. CDR3 in amino acids: CASSLGGTSGYTF. CDR3 in DNA: TGTGCCAGCAGCTTAGGAGGGACATCTGGCTACACCTTC.

J is TRBJ1-1 and V is TRBV7-2; D perhaps matches TRBD1 (5 bases). Germline CDR1 and CDR2: SGHTA and FQGNSA. This CDR3 comprises 13 residues. The V end lost 5 bases, the J end lost 6 bases, and 13 bases lay between the germline ends. The CDR3 spells CASSLGTPSEAFF. The CDR3 DNA is TGTGCCAGCAGCCTAGGGACTCCATCTGAAGCTTTCTTT.

This clone showed up just a few times. The V call is TRBV2, the J call TRBJ1-1; no clear D gene. Deletions cut 2 bases from V and 6 bases from J, with 10 bases between. Looked up from germline, CDR1 is SNHLY and CDR2 is FYNNEI. The CDR3 is made up of 13 amino acids. The CDR3 sequence is CASSERVQAEAFF. In nucleotides, the CDR3 is TGTGCCAGCAGTGAAAGGGTCCAGGCTGAAGCTTTCTTT.

The chain carries TRBV15 and TRBJ2-5, with 14 nucleotides matching TRBD2. The CDR3 is 16 amino acids. Trimming cost V 6 bases and J 5 bases; bases outside gene matches: 8. Germline CDR1 and CDR2: LNHNV and YYDKDF (reference sequence). The CDR3 loop reads CATREGLAGVWETQYF. For the CDR3, the DNA is TGTGCCACCAGAGAGGGACTAGCGGGAGTTTGGGAGACCCAGTACTTC.

The chain couples TRBV7-2 to TRBJ2-1; D may correspond to TRBD1 or TRBD2 (5 bases each). V lost 1 base and J 0 bases, leaving 10 bases between the germline ends. Germline values: CDR1 SGHTA, CDR2 FQGNSA. The CDR3 is 16 amino acids. In nucleotides, the CDR3 is TGTGCCAGCAGCTTAGGGGGGTCCAGCTCCTACAATGAGCAGTTCTTC. Its protein product is CASSLGGSSSYNEQFF. Full variable domain (rest looked up from reference TRBV7-2 and TRBJ2-1): GAGVSQSPSNKVTEKGKDVELRCDPISGHTALYWYRQSLGQGLEFLIYFQGNSAPDKSGLPSDRFSAERTGGSVSTLTIQRTQQEDSAVYLCASSLGGSSSYNEQFFGPGTRLTVL.

The chain couples TRBV29-1 to TRBJ2-3; D not resolved. Germline V lookup: CDR1 SQVTM, CDR2 ANQGSEA. Trimming removed 2 bases from V and 1 base from J, with 13 bases in between. CDR3 length: 15 amino acids. CDR3 coding DNA: TGCAGCGTTGAACGCTCCGTTGGAGGCACAGATACGCAGTATTTT. This codes for CSVERSVGGTDTQYF.

This clone was detected a few times. The chain joins TRBV30 to TRBJ2-3; D is possibly TRBD1 (5 bases). The V gene's germline CDR1 is GTSNPN and CDR2 SVGIG (reference sequence). V was pared by 0 bases and J by 4 bases, with 5 bases between. The length of the CDR3 is 12 residues. CDR3 residues: CAWSVQADTQYF. The CDR3 DNA follows: TGTGCCTGGAGTGTACAGGCAGATACGCAGTATTTT.

This chain links TRBV18 with TRBJ2-5; D call uncertain. Germline lookup yields CDR1 KGHSH and CDR2 LQKENI. The CDR3 is 13 amino acids. With 2 bases removed from V and 5 bases from J, the gap between germline ends came to 9 bases. The CDR3 coding sequence is TGTGCCAGCTCACCAGACTTAGGGGAGACCCAGTACTTC. Its protein is CASSPDLGETQYF.

The genes are TRBV29-1 and TRBJ1-4; 10 nucleotides line up with TRBD1. This CDR3 has 13 amino acids. Losses at the gene ends were 3 bases for V and 6 bases for J; bases not matched to a gene: 1. Germline loops: CDR1 SQVTM, CDR2 ANQGSEA. The CDR3 region is CSVETGGDEKLFF. For the CDR3, the DNA is TGCAGCGTTGAGACAGGGGGCGATGAAAAACTGTTTTTT.

This clone was detected a few times. The rearrangement joins TRBV7-2 to TRBJ2-2, with no clear D. The CDR3 is 13 amino acids. V gave up 3 bases and J gave up 3 bases, with 5 bases separating them. Looked up from germline, CDR1 is SGHTA and CDR2 is FQGNSA. The CDR3 nucleotides are TGTGCCAGCAGCTTCACTTACACCGGGGAGCTGTTTTTT. Its translation is CASSFTYTGELFF. The whole variable domain, filled in from reference TRBV7-2 and TRBJ2-2, reads GAGVSQSPSNKVTEKGKDVELRCDPISGHTALYWYRQSLGQGLEFLIYFQGNSAPDKSGLPSDRFSAERTGGSVSTLTIQRTQQEDSAVYLCASSFTYTGELFFGEGSRLTVL.

This chain connects TRBV7-2 to TRBJ2-3; D remains ambiguous. Looked up from germline, CDR1 is SGHTA and CDR2 is FQGNSA. This CDR3 region has 15 residues. Trimming took 5 bases from V and 0 from J, leaving 12 bases between them. CDR3 sequence reads: CASSPRTSSTDTQYF. As DNA, the CDR3 is TGTGCCAGCAGCCCCCGTACCTCTAGCACAGATACGCAGTATTTT.

The chain combines TRBV4-3 with TRBJ1-5; no clear D gene. This CDR3 has 15 residues. The germline V and J ends were trimmed by 0 bases and 6 bases, with 12 bases remaining between them. Looked up from germline, CDR1 is LGHNA and CDR2 is YSLEER. CDR3 DNA sequence: TGCGCCAGCAGCCAAGATGCGGGGTGGGGTCAGCCCCAGCATTTT. Its translation is CASSQDAGWGQPQHF.

This clone turned up a few times. The chain is built from TRBV19 and TRBJ2-4, with 8 bases aligning to TRBD1. V lost 4 bases and J lost 6; bases outside the gene matches: 5. There are 14 residues in the CDR3. Per germline, CDR1 LNHDA and CDR2 SQIVND (reference sequence). The CDR3 DNA follows: TGTGCCAGTAGTACCGGACAGGGCATAAACATTCAGTACTTC. Its protein is CASSTGQGINIQYF. The full variable domain, in which reference TRBV19 and TRBJ2-4 provide the parts outside the CDR3, is DGGITQSPKYLFRKEGQNVTLSCEQNLNHDAMYWYRQDPGQGLRLIYYSQIVNDFQKGDIAEGYSVSREKKESFPLTVTSAQKNPTAFYLCASSTGQGINIQYFGAGTRLSVL.

A few counts support this clone. V and J are TRBV19 and TRBJ2-3, with D perhaps matching TRBD1 or TRBD2 (5 bases each). CDR3 size: 15 residues. From germline, CDR1 is LNHDA and CDR2 SQIVND (reference sequence). V was cut by 3 bases and J by 1 base, with 11 bases left in between. The CDR3 region has the DNA TGTGCCAGTAGTATCGCTAGCAGGGGCACAGATACGCAGTATTTT. It yields the protein CASSIASRGTDTQYF.

Only a few counts were recorded for this clone. The chain uses TRBV7-2 and TRBJ2-1; D may correspond to TRBD1 or TRBD2 (5 bases each). The V gene's germline CDR1 is SGHTA and CDR2 FQGNSA. The CDR3 loop spans 15 amino acids. V was trimmed by 4 bases and J by 12 bases, leaving 22 bases between them. The CDR3 loop reads CASSSTQGLPEGQFF. The CDR3 DNA reads TGTGCCAGCAGCTCAACTCAGGGTCTTCCCGAGGGGCAGTTCTTC.

The chain uses TRBV29-1 and TRBJ2-7; D possibly corresponds to TRBD1 (6 bases). The V and J ends lost 5 bases and 2 bases respectively, with 16 bases between them. CDR1 SQVTM and CDR2 ANQGSEA come from the germline V gene. The CDR3 is 14 residues long. CDR3 nucleotides: TGCAGCGTTATAAGGCCGGGACAAACCTACGAGCAGTACTTC. Translating gives CSVIRPGQTYEQYF.

The chain is built from TRBV5-6 and TRBJ2-2; 7 bases line up with TRBD1. The CDR3 covers 15 residues. Trimming cost V 3 bases and J 4 bases; bases outside gene matches: 6. Per germline, CDR1 SGHDT and CDR2 YYEEEE. The CDR3 loop is CASSSRDSLTGELFF. In DNA, the CDR3 is TGTGCCAGCAGCTCCCGGGACAGTCTCACCGGGGAGCTGTTTTTT.